This T cell receptor beta chain came from a study of blood T cells in healthy people across ages. The CDR3 has 13 amino acids. Germline CDR1 LGHDT, CDR2 YNNKEL (reference sequence). V was trimmed by 2 bases and J by 6 bases, leaving 10 bases between them. Sample-barcoded 5' priming and a J-beta primer mix drove a second PCR of 7 to 11 cycles. TCRdb independently ran MiXCR on the 5' RACE reads; one entry per CDR3 protein. The data contain around 2 million distinct CDR3 sequences, about two fifths of them singletons. This sequence joins TRBV3-1 and TRBJ1-1; D is unresolved. Source material: blood. The receptor comes from a human donor in good health. The CDR3, as DNA: TGTGCCAGCAGCCAATTCGAGATCCCTGAAGCTTTCTTT. It yields the protein CASSQFEIPEAFF.